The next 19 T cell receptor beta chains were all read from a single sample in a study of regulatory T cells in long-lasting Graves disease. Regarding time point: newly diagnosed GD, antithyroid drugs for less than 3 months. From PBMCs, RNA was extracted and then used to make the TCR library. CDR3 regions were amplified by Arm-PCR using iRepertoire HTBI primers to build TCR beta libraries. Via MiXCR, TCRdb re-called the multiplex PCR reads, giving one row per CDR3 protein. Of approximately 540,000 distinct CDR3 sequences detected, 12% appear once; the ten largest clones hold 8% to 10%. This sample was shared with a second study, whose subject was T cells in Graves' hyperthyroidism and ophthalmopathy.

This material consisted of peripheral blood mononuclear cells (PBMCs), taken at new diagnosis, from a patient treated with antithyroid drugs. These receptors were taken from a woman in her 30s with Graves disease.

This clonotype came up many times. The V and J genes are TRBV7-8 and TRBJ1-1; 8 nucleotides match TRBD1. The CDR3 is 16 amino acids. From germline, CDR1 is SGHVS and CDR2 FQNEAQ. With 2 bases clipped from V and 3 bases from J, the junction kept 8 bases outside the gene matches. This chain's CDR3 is CASSLTGRQGYTEAFF. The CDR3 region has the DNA TGTGCCAGCAGCTTAACGGGGAGACAGGGGTACACTGAAGCTTTCTTT.

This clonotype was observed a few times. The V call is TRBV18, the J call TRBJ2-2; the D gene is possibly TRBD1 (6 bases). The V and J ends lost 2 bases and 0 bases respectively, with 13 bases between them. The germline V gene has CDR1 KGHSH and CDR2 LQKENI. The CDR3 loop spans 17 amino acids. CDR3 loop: CASSPVFRGPNTGELFF. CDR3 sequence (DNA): TGTGCCAGCTCACCAGTTTTCAGGGGTCCGAACACCGGGGAGCTGTTTTTT.

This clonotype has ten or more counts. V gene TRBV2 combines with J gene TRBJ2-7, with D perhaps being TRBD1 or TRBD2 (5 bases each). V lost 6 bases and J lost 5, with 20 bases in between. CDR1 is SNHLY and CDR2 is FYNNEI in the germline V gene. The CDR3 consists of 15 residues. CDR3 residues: CASRMFGGPPNEQYF. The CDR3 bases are TGTGCCAGCAGGATGTTTGGGGGTCCCCCCAACGAGCAGTACTTC. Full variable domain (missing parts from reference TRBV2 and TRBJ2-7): EPEVTQTPSHQVTQMGQEVILRCVPISNHLYFYWYRQILGQKVEFLVSFYNNEISEKSEIFDDQFSVERPDGSNFTLKIRSTKLEDSAMYFCASRMFGGPPNEQYFGPGTRLTVT.

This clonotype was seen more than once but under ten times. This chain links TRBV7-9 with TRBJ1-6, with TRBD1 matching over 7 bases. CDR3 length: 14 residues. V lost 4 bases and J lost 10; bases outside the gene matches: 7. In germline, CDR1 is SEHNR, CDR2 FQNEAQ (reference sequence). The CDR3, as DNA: TGTGCCAGCAGCTCGACAGGGAGGGAATCACCCCTCCACTTT. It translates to CASSSTGRESPLHF.

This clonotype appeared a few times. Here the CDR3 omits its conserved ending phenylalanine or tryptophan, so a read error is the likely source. CDR3 protein: CASSTRTGGMNQPQHL. The CDR3 DNA follows: TGTGCCAGTAGTACTAGGACAGGGGGCATGAATCAGCCCCAGCATCTT. The chain joins TRBV19 to TRBJ1-5, with TRBD1 identical over 11 bases. The CDR3 runs to 16 residues. V gave up 4 bases and J gave up 4 bases; unmatched junction bases: 6. Germline V gene data show CDR1 as LNHDA and CDR2 as SQIVND (reference sequence).

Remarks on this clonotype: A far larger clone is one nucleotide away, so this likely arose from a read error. This chain's CDR3 is CASSGRGISPYEQFF. The CDR3 DNA reads as TGTGCCAGCAGCGGACGGGGCATTAGCCCCTACGAGCAGTTCTTC. V usage is TRBV2 and J usage is TRBJ2-1, with D perhaps given as TRBD1 or TRBD2 (5 bases each). This CDR3 has 15 residues. Germline CDR1 SNHLY, CDR2 FYNNEI. The ends were cut back, 6 bases at V and 10 bases at J, with 22 bases in the middle.

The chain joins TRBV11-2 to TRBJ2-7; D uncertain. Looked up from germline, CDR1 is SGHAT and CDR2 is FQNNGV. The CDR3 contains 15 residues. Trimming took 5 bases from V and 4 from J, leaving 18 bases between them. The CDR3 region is CASSVERSPAYEQYF. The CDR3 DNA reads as TGTGCCAGCAGCGTCGAACGGAGTCCAGCATACGAGCAGTACTTC.

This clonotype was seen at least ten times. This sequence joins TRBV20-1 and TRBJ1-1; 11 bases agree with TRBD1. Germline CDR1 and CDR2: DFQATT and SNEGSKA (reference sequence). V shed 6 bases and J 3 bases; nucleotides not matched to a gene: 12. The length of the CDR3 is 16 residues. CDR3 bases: TGCAGTGCAACCCCCTGGGACAGGGGGATGGACACTGAAGCTTTCTTT. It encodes CSATPWDRGMDTEAFF.

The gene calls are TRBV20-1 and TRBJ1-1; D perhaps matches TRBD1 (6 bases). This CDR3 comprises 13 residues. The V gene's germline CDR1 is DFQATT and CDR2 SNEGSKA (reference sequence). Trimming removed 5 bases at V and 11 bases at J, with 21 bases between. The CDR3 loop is CSAFSRTVKGAFF. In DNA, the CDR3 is TGCAGTGCTTTTTCCAGGACAGTAAAAGGGGCTTTCTTT.

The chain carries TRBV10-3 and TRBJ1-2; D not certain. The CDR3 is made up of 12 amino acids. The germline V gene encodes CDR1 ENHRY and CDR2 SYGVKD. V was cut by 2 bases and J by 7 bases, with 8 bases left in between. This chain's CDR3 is CAISEREVGYTF. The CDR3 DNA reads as TGTGCCATCAGTGAGAGGGAAGTTGGCTACACCTTC.

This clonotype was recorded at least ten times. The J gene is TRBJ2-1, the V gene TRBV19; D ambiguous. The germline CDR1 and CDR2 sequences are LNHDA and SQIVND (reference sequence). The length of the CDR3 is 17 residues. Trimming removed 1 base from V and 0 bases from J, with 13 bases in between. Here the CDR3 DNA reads TGTGCCAGTAGTATAGTGCTTAGCAGGCCCTCCTACAATGAGCAGTTCTTC. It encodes CASSIVLSRPSYNEQFF.

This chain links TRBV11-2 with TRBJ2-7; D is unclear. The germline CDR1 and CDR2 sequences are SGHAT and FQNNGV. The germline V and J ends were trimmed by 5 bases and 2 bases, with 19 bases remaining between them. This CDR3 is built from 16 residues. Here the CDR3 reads CASSLRNLGPTYEQYF. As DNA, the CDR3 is TGTGCCAGCAGCCTCCGGAACCTCGGCCCAACCTACGAGCAGTACTTC.

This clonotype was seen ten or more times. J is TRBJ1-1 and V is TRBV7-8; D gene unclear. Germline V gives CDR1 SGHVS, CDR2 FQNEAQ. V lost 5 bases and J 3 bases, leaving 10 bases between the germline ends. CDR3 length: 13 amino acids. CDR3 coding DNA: TGTGCCAGCAGCCCAATATGGGACACTGAAGCTTTCTTT. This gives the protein CASSPIWDTEAFF.

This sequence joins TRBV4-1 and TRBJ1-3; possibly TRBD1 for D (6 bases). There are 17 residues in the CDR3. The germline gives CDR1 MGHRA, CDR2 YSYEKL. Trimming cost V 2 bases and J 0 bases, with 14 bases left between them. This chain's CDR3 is CASSQPWTAYSGNTIYF. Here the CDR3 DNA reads TGCGCCAGCAGCCAACCGTGGACAGCCTACTCTGGAAACACCATATATTTT.

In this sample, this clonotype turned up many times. In DNA, the CDR3 is TGCGCCAGCAGCCAAGAGGCGTGGGGGCAACCTAATGAGCAGTTCTTC. Encoded protein: CASSQEAWGQPNEQFF. The chain combines TRBV4-3 with TRBJ2-1, with D possibly TRBD1 on 6 matching bases. The V end was cut by 0 bases, the J end by 7 bases, with 16 bases between. This CDR3 is 16 amino acids long. The germline CDR1 and CDR2 sequences are LGHNA and YSLEER.

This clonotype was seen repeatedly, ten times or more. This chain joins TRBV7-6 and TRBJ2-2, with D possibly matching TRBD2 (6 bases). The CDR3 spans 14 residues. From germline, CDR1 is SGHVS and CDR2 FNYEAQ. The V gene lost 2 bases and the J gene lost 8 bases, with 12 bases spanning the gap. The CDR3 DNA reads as TGTGCCAGCAGCTTAATACTAGCCGCGGGGGAGCTGTTTTTT. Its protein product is CASSLILAAGELFF.

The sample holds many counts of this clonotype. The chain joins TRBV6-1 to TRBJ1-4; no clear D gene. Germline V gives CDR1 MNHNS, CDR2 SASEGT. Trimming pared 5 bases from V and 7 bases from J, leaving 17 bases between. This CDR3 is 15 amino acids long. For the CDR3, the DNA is TGTGCCAGCAGTCCAGTACAGAAACGCGGTGAAAAACTGTTTTTT. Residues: CASSPVQKRGEKLFF.

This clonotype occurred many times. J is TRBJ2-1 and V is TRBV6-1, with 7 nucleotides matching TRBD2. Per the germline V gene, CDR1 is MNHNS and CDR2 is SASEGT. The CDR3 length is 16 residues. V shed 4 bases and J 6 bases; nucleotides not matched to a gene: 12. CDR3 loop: CASSGKLARTSNEQFF. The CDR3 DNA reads TGTGCCAGCAGTGGCAAACTAGCGAGGACTTCCAATGAGCAGTTCTTC.

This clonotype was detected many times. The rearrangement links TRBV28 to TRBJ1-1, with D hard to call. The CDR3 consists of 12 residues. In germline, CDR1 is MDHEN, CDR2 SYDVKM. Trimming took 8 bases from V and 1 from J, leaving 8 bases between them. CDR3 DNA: TGTGCCAGCTCAAGGCGGAACACTGAAGCTTTCTTT. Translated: CASSRRNTEAFF. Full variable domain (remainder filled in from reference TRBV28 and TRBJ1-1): DVKVTQSSRYLVKRTGEKVFLECVQDMDHENMFWYRQDPGLGLRLIYFSYDVKMKEKGDIPEGYSVSREKKERFSLILESASTNQTSMYLCASSRRNTEAFFGQGTRLTVV.